The rows below give T cell receptor beta chains drawn from one sample of a study of synovial regulatory T cells in juvenile arthritis. Generated by immunoSEQ multiplex PCR, the TCRdb table keeps only in-frame clones and is missing some. The specimen's table records 8,000 to 10,000 clones. What was sequenced was Treg cells from blood. All receptors derive from a donor under 30 with juvenile idiopathic arthritis. CDR3s include the opening cysteine and the closing phenylalanine or tryptophan. Only part of the rows carry a size: once, few, many, or a class if the clone is expanded.

TRBV5-8	-	TRBJ1-1	CASRRRGRETEAFF
TRBV19	-	TRBJ2-1	CASSIQEGAYNEQFF
TRBV2	-	TRBJ1-3	CASVDARGSGNTIYF
TRBV21-1	-	TRBJ2-7	CASSNYPPRTSGRCEQYF
TRBV28	-	TRBJ2-1	CASSLILAGGSEQFF
TRBV6-6	-	TRBJ1-2	CASSETGGGYTF
TRBV5-1	-	TRBJ1-2	CASSLRGREGYTF
TRBV5-5	-	TRBJ1-2	CASSATGDFGYTF
TRBV20-1	-	TRBJ2-7	CSAPLIYEQYF
TRBV28	-	TRBJ2-7	CASSFGTGGVGQYF
TRBV18	medium-sized	TRBJ2-6	CASSPTRGSGANVLTF
TRBV5-1	-	TRBJ1-1	CASRAPGIQAFF
TRBV5-1	medium-sized	TRBJ2-5	CASSSQETQYF
TRBV6-4	medium-sized	TRBJ1-3	CASRIETGSSGNTIYF
TRBV2	-	TRBJ2-2	CASRLAGTGGTGELFF
TRBV5-1	-	TRBJ1-2	CASSLADGGVYGYTF
TRBV18	-	TRBJ2-7	CASSPKGGILYEQYF
TRBV18	-	TRBJ2-5	CASSQSQETQYF
TRBV7-2	-	TRBJ1-5	CASSSTGYQPQHF
TRBV18	-	TRBJ1-2	CASSPGEDYGYTF
TRBV2	-	TRBJ2-4	CASSQRAIQYF
TRBV5-4	-	TRBJ2-3	CASSGPSGTLADTQYF
TRBV4-1	-	TRBJ1-4	CASSQALNEKLFF
TRBV28	medium-sized	TRBJ2-7	CASSLLTGIHEQYF
TRBV5-1	-	TRBJ2-6	CASSLRGTSGANVLTF